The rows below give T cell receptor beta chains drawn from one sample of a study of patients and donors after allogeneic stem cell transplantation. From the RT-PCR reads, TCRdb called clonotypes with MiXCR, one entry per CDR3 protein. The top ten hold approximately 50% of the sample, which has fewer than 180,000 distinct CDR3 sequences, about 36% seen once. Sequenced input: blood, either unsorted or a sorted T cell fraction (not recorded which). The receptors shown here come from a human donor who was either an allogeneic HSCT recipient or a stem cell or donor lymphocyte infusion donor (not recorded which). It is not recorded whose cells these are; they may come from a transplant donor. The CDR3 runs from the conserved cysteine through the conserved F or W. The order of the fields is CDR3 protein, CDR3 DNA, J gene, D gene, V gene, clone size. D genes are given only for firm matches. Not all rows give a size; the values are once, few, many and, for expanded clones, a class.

CDR3aa: CASTQGVELFF
CDR3nt: TGTGCCAGCACCCAGGGGGTGGAGCTGTTTTTT
j_gene: TRBJ2-2
d_gene: TRBD1
v_gene: TRBV6-2/TRBV6-3
abundance: NA

CDR3aa: CASSREGTDTQYF
CDR3nt: TGTGCCAGCAGTAGGGAGGGCACAGATACGCAGTATTTT
j_gene: TRBJ2-3
d_gene: NA
v_gene: TRBV12-3/TRBV12-4
abundance: NA

CDR3aa: CASRFSRVGTGKTDTQYF
CDR3nt: TGTGCCAGCAGATTCTCCCGTGTAGGGACAGGGAAGACAGATACGCAGTATTTT
j_gene: TRBJ2-3
d_gene: TRBD1
v_gene: TRBV7-9
abundance: NA

CDR3aa: CSARIQAGLHFF
CDR3nt: TGCAGTGCTAGGATTCAGGCCGGTTTGCACTTCTTC
j_gene: TRBJ2-1
d_gene: NA
v_gene: TRBV20-1
abundance: NA

CDR3aa: CASGRVTYGYTF
CDR3nt: TGTGCCAGCGGCAGGGTTACCTATGGCTACACCTTC
j_gene: TRBJ1-2
d_gene: NA
v_gene: TRBV6-2/TRBV6-3
abundance: NA

CDR3aa: CSARRGSSANYGYTF
CDR3nt: TGCAGTGCTAGACGGGGGTCCTCAGCTAACTATGGCTACACCTTC
j_gene: TRBJ1-2
d_gene: NA
v_gene: TRBV20-1
abundance: few

CDR3aa: CATSDPGQGVTGELFF
CDR3nt: TGTGCCACCAGTGACCCTGGACAGGGCGTCACCGGGGAGCTGTTTTTT
j_gene: TRBJ2-2
d_gene: TRBD1
v_gene: TRBV24-1
abundance: once

CDR3aa: CASSHDDRSPYGYTF
CDR3nt: TGTGCCAGCAGCCACGACGACAGATCCCCCTATGGCTACACCTTC
j_gene: TRBJ1-2
d_gene: NA
v_gene: TRBV6-1
abundance: many

CDR3aa: CASSADGETQYF
CDR3nt: TGTGCCAGCAGCGCAGACGGGGAGACCCAGTACTTC
j_gene: TRBJ2-5
d_gene: NA
v_gene: TRBV9
abundance: NA

CDR3aa: CASSPTYRGGETQYF
CDR3nt: TGTGCCAGCAGCCCAACTTACAGGGGAGGGGAGACCCAGTACTTC
j_gene: TRBJ2-5
d_gene: NA
v_gene: TRBV6-5
abundance: few

CDR3aa: CASSQEGSNQPQHF
CDR3nt: TGTGCCAGCAGCCAAGAGGGGAGCAATCAGCCCCAGCATTTT
j_gene: TRBJ1-5
d_gene: NA
v_gene: TRBV3-1
abundance: NA

CDR3aa: CSARDLGTGGIRQPQHF
CDR3nt: TGCAGTGCTAGAGATCTAGGTACAGGGGGCATAAGGCAGCCCCAGCATTTT
j_gene: TRBJ1-5
d_gene: TRBD1
v_gene: TRBV20-1
abundance: few

CDR3aa: CASSQAFNQPQHF
CDR3nt: TGTGCCAGCAGTCAGGCCTTCAATCAGCCCCAGCATTTT
j_gene: TRBJ1-5
d_gene: NA
v_gene: TRBV6-2/TRBV6-3
abundance: many

CDR3aa: CASKRGPNQPQHF
CDR3nt: TGTGCCAGTAAAAGGGGCCCTAATCAGCCCCAGCATTTT
j_gene: TRBJ1-5
d_gene: NA
v_gene: TRBV6-5
abundance: few

CDR3aa: CASSFERGAADTQYF
CDR3nt: TGTGCCAGCAGTTTCGAGCGGGGGGCGGCAGATACGCAGTATTTT
j_gene: TRBJ2-3
d_gene: TRBD2
v_gene: TRBV12-3/TRBV12-4
abundance: NA

CDR3aa: CASSQGTGSYGYTF
CDR3nt: TGCGCCAGCAGCCAAGGAACAGGTTCCTATGGCTACACCTTC
j_gene: TRBJ1-2
d_gene: NA
v_gene: TRBV4-3
abundance: few

CDR3aa: CASRTGQAYYGYTF
CDR3nt: TGTGCCAGCAGAACCGGACAGGCCTACTATGGCTACACCTTC
j_gene: TRBJ1-2
d_gene: TRBD1
v_gene: TRBV28
abundance: NA

CDR3aa: CASSELRVNSPLHF
CDR3nt: TGTGCCAGCAGTGAGCTCAGGGTAAATTCACCCCTCCACTTT
j_gene: TRBJ1-6
d_gene: NA
v_gene: TRBV2
abundance: NA

CDR3aa: CASSQDYGGLDVPYEQYF
CDR3nt: TGTGCCAGCAGCCAAGATTACGGGGGCTTGGATGTCCCCTACGAGCAGTACTTC
j_gene: TRBJ2-7
d_gene: NA
v_gene: TRBV3-1
abundance: NA

CDR3aa: CASSLAGADNQPQHF
CDR3nt: TGTGCCAGCAGCTTAGCAGGGGCCGACAATCAGCCCCAGCATTTT
j_gene: TRBJ1-5
d_gene: NA
v_gene: TRBV7-2
abundance: few

CDR3aa: CASNVLPGANEKLFF
CDR3nt: TGTGCCAGCAATGTCTTGCCGGGTGCCAATGAAAAACTGTTTTTT
j_gene: TRBJ1-4
d_gene: NA
v_gene: TRBV6-2/TRBV6-3
abundance: few

CDR3aa: CSVEGGAGGVDTQYF
CDR3nt: TGCAGCGTTGAGGGGGGAGCGGGAGGGGTAGATACGCAGTATTTT
j_gene: TRBJ2-3
d_gene: TRBD2
v_gene: TRBV29-1
abundance: few

CDR3aa: CASEVGPEAFF
CDR3nt: TGTGCCAGCGAGGTAGGGCCTGAAGCTTTCTTT
j_gene: TRBJ1-1
d_gene: NA
v_gene: TRBV12-3/TRBV12-4
abundance: many

CDR3aa: CASRGTGETQYF
CDR3nt: TGTGCCAGCAGGGGGACTGGAGAGACCCAGTACTTC
j_gene: TRBJ2-5
d_gene: NA
v_gene: TRBV27
abundance: NA

CDR3aa: CSARTGLRGEQYF
CDR3nt: TGCAGTGCGCGGACAGGACTCAGGGGAGAGCAGTACTTC
j_gene: TRBJ2-7
d_gene: TRBD1
v_gene: TRBV20-1
abundance: few

CDR3aa: CASSYSIADTQYF
CDR3nt: TGTGCCAGCAGTTACTCGATTGCTGATACGCAGTATTTT
j_gene: TRBJ2-3
d_gene: NA
v_gene: TRBV6-5
abundance: NA

CDR3aa: CAILGNAGGYEQYF
CDR3nt: TGTGCCATCTTGGGGAACGCGGGGGGATACGAGCAGTACTTC
j_gene: TRBJ2-7
d_gene: TRBD2
v_gene: TRBV10-3
abundance: NA

CDR3aa: CASKRANIQYF
CDR3nt: TGTGCCAGCAAAAGGGCCAACATTCAGTACTTC
j_gene: TRBJ2-4
d_gene: NA
v_gene: TRBV6-5
abundance: many

CDR3aa: CASSGGLWVNTEAFF
CDR3nt: TGTGCCAGCAGTGGAGGTCTTTGGGTGAACACTGAAGCTTTCTTT
j_gene: TRBJ1-1
d_gene: NA
v_gene: TRBV2
abundance: NA

CDR3aa: CSAPLNRQLWNTEAFF
CDR3nt: TGCAGTGCCCCACTAAATAGACAGCTCTGGAACACTGAAGCTTTCTTT
j_gene: TRBJ1-1
d_gene: NA
v_gene: TRBV20-1
abundance: NA

CDR3aa: CASRGPSDTDTQYF
CDR3nt: TGTGCCAGCAGAGGCCCTTCCGACACAGATACGCAGTATTTT
j_gene: TRBJ2-3
d_gene: NA
v_gene: TRBV2
abundance: NA

CDR3aa: CASSRRGPAQPQHF
CDR3nt: TGTGCCAGCAGTAGAAGGGGCCCGGCTCAGCCCCAGCATTTT
j_gene: TRBJ1-5
d_gene: NA
v_gene: TRBV12-3/TRBV12-4
abundance: NA

CDR3aa: CASSADSYNSPLHF
CDR3nt: TGTGCCAGCAGCGCGGACAGCTATAATTCACCCCTCCACTTT
j_gene: TRBJ1-6
d_gene: NA
v_gene: TRBV9
abundance: few

CDR3aa: CASTGLAGNEQFF
CDR3nt: TGCGCCAGCACGGGACTAGCGGGGAATGAGCAGTTCTTC
j_gene: TRBJ2-1
d_gene: TRBD2
v_gene: TRBV10-2
abundance: few

CDR3aa: CASSTPRTVRGNEQFF
CDR3nt: TGTGCCAGCTCAACCCCAAGGACCGTTCGGGGCAATGAGCAGTTCTTC
j_gene: TRBJ2-1
d_gene: NA
v_gene: TRBV18
abundance: few

CDR3aa: CASSGQGNYGYTF
CDR3nt: TGTGCCAGCAGTGGACAGGGTAACTATGGCTACACCTTC
j_gene: TRBJ1-2
d_gene: TRBD1
v_gene: TRBV28
abundance: many

CDR3aa: CASSLIGNYEQYF
CDR3nt: TGCGCCAGCAGCTTGATAGGGAACTACGAGCAGTACTTC
j_gene: TRBJ2-7
d_gene: NA
v_gene: TRBV5-1
abundance: NA